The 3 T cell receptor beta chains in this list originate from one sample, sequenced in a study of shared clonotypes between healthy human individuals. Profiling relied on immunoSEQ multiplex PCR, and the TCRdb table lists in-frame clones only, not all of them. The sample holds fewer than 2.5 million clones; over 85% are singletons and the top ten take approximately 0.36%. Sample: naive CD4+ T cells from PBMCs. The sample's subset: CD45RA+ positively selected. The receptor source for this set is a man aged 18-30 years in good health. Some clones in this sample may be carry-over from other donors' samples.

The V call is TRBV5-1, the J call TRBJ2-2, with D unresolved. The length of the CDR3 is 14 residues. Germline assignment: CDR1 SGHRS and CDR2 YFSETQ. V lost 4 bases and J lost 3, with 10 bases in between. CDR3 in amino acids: CASSTSTYTGELFF. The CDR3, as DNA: TGCGCCAGCAGCACCTCGACTTACACCGGGGAGCTGTTTTTT. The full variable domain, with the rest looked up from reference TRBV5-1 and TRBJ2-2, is KAGVTQTPRYLIKTRGQQVTLSCSPISGHRSVSWYQQTPGQGLQFLFEYFSETQRNKGNFPGRFSGRQFSNSRSEMNVSTLELGDSALYLCASSTSTYTGELFFGEGSRLTVL.

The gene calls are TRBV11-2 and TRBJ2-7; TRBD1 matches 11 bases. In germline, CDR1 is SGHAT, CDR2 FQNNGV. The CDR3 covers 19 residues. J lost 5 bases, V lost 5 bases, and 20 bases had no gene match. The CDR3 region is CASSPSQDRGRLYPHEQYF. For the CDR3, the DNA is TGTGCCAGCAGCCCGTCCCAGGACAGGGGGCGCTTGTATCCCCACGAGCAGTACTTC.

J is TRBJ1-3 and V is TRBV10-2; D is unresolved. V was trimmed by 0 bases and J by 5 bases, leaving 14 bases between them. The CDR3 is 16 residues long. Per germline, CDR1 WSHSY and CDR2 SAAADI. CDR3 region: CASSESFGVVRNTIYF. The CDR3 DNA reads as TGCGCCAGCAGTGAGTCCTTCGGGGTGGTTCGAAACACCATATATTTT.